This T cell receptor beta chain was observed in a study of blood T cell repertoires in COVID-19. Overall study: Acute and convalescent COVID-19 samples came from the United States, Italy and Spain. In each case, the material was cDNA or gDNA derived from T cells, B-cell-depleted T cells, or PBMCs.

Authors' processing steps: Estimated nucleated cell counts came from reference gene primer amplification. Generated by immunoSEQ multiplex PCR, the TCRdb table keeps only in-frame clones and is missing some. The V and J calls and the clone size are those of that table, but D and trimming were determined from the DNA. The sample includes approximately 300,000 clones, roughly 89% seen only once; the top ten take more than 0.75%. Germline CDR1 and CDR2: LNHDA and SQIVND (reference sequence). The germline V and J ends were trimmed by 5 bases and 2 bases, with 16 bases remaining between them. CDR3 length: 15 residues.

The TCR originated in a man aged 25 to 40 with acute or convalescent COVID-19. Sequencing used peripheral blood. The V and J genes are TRBV19 and TRBJ2-7; D possibly corresponds to TRBD2 (6 bases). CDR3 amino acids: CASSEGLQPPYEQYF. The CDR3 nucleotides are TGTGCCAGTAGTGAGGGACTTCAACCCCCCTACGAGCAGTACTTC. The entire variable domain, with the rest obtained from reference TRBV19 and TRBJ2-7, is as follows: DGGITQSPKYLFRKEGQNVTLSCEQNLNHDAMYWYRQDPGQGLRLIYYSQIVNDFQKGDIAEGYSVSREKKESFPLTVTSAQKNPTAFYLCASSEGLQPPYEQYFGPGTRLTVT.